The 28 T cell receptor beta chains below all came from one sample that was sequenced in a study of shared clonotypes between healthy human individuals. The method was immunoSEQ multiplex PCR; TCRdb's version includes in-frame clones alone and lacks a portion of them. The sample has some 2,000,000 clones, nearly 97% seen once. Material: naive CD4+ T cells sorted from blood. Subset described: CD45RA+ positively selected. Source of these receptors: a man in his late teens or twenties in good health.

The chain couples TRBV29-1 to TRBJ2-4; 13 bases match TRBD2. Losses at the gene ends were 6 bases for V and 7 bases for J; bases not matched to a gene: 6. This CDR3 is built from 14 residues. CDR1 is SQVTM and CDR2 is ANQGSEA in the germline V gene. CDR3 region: CSVRTSGSLNIQYF. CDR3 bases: TGCAGCGTGAGGACTAGCGGGAGTCTTAACATTCAGTACTTC.

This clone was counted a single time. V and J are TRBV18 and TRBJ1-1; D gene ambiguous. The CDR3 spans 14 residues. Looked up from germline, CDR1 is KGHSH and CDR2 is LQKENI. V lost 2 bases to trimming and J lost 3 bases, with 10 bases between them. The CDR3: CASSPAEPYTEAFF. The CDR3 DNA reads TGTGCCAGCTCACCAGCCGAACCCTACACTGAAGCTTTCTTT.

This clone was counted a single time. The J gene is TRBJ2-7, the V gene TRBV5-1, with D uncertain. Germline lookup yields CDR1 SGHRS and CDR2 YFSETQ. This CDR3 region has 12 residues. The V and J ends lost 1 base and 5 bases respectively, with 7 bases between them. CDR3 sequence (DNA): TGCGCCAGCAGCTTGCAGAAAAACGAGCAGTACTTC. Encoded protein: CASSLQKNEQYF.

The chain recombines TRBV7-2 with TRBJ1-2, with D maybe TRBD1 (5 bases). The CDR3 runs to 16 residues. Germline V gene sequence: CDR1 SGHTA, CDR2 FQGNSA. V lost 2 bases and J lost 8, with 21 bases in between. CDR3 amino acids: CASSLRSGTSGYGYTF. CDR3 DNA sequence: TGTGCCAGCAGCTTACGATCAGGGACTAGTGGGTACGGCTACACCTTC.

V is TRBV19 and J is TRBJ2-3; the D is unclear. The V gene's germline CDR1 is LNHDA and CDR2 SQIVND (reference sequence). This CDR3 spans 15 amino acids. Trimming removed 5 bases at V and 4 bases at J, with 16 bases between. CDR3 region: CASSLRASGPDTQYF. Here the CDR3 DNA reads TGTGCCAGTAGTCTCCGGGCCTCGGGCCCAGATACGCAGTATTTT.

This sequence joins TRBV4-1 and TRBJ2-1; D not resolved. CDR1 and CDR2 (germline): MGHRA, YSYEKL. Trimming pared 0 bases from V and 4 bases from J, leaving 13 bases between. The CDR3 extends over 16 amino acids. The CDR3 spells CASSQDLVAEYNEQFF. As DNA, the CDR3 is TGCGCCAGCAGCCAAGATCTGGTGGCGGAATACAATGAGCAGTTCTTC.

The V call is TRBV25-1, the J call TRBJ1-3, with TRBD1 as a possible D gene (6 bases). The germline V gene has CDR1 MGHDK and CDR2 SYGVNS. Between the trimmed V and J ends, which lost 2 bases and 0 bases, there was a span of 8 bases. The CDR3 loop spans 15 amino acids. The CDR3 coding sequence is TGTGCCAGCAGTGAAGGGGGCCTCTCTGGAAACACCATATATTTT. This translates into CASSEGGLSGNTIYF.

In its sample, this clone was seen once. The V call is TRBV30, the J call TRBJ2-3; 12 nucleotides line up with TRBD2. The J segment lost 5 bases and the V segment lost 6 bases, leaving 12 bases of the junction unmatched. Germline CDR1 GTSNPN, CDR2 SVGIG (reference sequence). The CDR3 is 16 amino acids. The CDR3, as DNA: TGTGCCTGCTCCGGCGGGCTAGCGGGAGGGAAAGATACGCAGTATTTT. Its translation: CACSGGLAGGKDTQYF.

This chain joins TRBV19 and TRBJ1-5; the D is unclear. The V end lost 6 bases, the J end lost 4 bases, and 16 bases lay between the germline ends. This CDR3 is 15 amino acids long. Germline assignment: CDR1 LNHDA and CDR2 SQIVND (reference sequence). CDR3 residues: CASRETGLNNQPQHF. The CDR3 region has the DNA TGTGCCAGTAGGGAAACGGGATTAAATAATCAGCCCCAGCATTTT.

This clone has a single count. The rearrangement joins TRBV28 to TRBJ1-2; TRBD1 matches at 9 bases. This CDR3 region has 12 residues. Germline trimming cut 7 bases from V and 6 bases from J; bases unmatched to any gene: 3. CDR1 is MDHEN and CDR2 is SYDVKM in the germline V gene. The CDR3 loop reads CASTDRGNGYTF. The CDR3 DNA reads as TGTGCCAGCACCGACAGGGGGAATGGCTACACCTTC.

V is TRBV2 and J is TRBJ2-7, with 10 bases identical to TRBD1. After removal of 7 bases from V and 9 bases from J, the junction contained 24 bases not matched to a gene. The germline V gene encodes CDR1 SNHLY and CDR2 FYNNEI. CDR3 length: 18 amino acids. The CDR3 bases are TGTGCCAGCAATAGACAGGGGGCTGGAGCTAGCGGGTCCCGAGGGCAGTACTTC. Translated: CASNRQGAGASGSRGQYF.

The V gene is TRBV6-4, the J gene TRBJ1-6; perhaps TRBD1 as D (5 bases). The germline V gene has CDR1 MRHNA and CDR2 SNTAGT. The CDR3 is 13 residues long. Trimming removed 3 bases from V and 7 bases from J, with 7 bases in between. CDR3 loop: CASSESGNSPLHF. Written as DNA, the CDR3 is TGTGCCAGCAGTGAATCAGGGAATTCACCCCTCCACTTT.

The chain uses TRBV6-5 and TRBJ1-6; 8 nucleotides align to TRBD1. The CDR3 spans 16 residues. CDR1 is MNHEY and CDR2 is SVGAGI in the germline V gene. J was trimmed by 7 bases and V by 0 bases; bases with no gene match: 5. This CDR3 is CASSYSPQGGNSPLHF. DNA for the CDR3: TGTGCCAGCAGTTACTCGCCACAGGGGGGGAATTCACCCCTCCACTTT.

CDR3 coding DNA: TGTGCCAGCAGCTCAAGACAGGGAAGTTCTGGAAACACCATATATTTT. This gives the protein CASSSRQGSSGNTIYF. The genes are TRBV7-9 and TRBJ1-3; 7 bases fit TRBD1. The CDR3 spans 16 residues. From germline, CDR1 is SEHNR and CDR2 FQNEAQ (reference sequence). J lost 1 base, V lost 4 bases, and 7 bases had no gene match. Filled out from reference TRBV7-9 and TRBJ1-3, the complete variable domain reads DTGVSQNPRHKITKRGQNVTFRCDPISEHNRLYWYRQTLGQGPEFLTYFQNEAQLEKSRLLSDRFSAERPKGSFSTLEIQRTEQGDSAMYLCASSSRQGSSGNTIYFGEGSWLTVV.

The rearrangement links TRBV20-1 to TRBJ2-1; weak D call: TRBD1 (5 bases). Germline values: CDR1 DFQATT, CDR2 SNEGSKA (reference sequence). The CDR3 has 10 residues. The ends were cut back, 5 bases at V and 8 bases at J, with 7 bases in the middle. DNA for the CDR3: TGCAGTGCTGGGGCGGATGAGCAGTTCTTC. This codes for CSAGADEQFF.

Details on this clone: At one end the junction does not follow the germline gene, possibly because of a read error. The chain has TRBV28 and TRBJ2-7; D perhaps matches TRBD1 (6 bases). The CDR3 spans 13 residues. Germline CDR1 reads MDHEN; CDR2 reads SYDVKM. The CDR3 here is CASRSTGQRSLQF. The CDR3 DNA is TGTGCCAGCAGGTCCACGGGACAAAGGTCCCTCCAATTC.

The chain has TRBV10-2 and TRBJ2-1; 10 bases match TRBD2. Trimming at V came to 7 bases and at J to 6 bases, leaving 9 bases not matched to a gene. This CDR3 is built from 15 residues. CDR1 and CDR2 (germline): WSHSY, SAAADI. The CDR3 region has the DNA TGCGCCAGCAACAGCGGGAGGGCCGGTCCCAATGAGCAGTTCTTC. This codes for CASNSGRAGPNEQFF.

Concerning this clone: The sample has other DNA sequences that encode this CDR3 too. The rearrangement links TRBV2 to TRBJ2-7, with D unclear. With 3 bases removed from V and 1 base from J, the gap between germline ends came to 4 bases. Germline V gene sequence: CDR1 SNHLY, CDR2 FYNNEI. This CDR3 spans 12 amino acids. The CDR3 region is CASSDRSYEQYF. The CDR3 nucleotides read TGTGCCAGCAGTGATAGATCCTACGAGCAGTACTTC. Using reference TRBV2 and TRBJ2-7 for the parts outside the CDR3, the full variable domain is EPEVTQTPSHQVTQMGQEVILRCVPISNHLYFYWYRQILGQKVEFLVSFYNNEISEKSEIFDDQFSVERPDGSNFTLKIRSTKLEDSAMYFCASSDRSYEQYFGPGTRLTVT.

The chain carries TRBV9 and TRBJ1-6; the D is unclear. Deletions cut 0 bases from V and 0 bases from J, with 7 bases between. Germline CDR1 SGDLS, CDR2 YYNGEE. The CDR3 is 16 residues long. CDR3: CASSVVPSSYNSPLHF. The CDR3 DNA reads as TGTGCCAGCAGCGTAGTTCCGAGCTCCTATAATTCACCCCTCCACTTT. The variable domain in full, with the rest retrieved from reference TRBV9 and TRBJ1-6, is DSGVTQTPKHLITATGQRVTLRCSPRSGDLSVYWYQQSLDQGLQFLIQYYNGEERAKGNILERFSAQQFPDLHSELNLSSLELGDSALYFCASSVVPSSYNSPLHFGNGTRLTVT.

The CDR3, as DNA: TGTGCCAGCTCACCTACAGGGATGGGAGGATCACCCCTCCACTTT. Protein: CASSPTGMGGSPLHF. The gene calls are TRBV18 and TRBJ1-6; TRBD1 might be the D (6 bases). V shed 3 bases and J shed 10 bases, with 16 bases lying between them. Germline-derived CDR1 and CDR2 are KGHSH and LQKENI. This CDR3 region has 15 residues.

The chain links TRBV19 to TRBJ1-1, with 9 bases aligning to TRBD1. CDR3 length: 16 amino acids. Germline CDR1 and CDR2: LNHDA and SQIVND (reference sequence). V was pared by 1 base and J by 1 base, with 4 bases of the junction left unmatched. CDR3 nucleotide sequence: TGTGCCAGTAGTATAGGCACAGGGGGCCAGAACACTGAAGCTTTCTTT. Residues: CASSIGTGGQNTEAFF. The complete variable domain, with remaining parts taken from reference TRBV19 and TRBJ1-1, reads DGGITQSPKYLFRKEGQNVTLSCEQNLNHDAMYWYRQDPGQGLRLIYYSQIVNDFQKGDIAEGYSVSREKKESFPLTVTSAQKNPTAFYLCASSIGTGGQNTEAFFGQGTRLTVV.

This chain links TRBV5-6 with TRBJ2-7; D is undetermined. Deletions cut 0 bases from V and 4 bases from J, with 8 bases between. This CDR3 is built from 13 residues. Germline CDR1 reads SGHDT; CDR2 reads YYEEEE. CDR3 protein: CASSLGSLYEQYF. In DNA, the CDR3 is TGTGCCAGCAGCTTGGGCAGCCTGTACGAGCAGTACTTC.

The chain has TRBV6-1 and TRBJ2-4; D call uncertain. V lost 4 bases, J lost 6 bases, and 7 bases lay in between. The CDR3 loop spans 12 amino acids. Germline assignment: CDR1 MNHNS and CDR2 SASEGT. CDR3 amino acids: CASSAGLNIQYF. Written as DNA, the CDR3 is TGTGCCAGCAGTGCCGGGCTAAACATTCAGTACTTC.

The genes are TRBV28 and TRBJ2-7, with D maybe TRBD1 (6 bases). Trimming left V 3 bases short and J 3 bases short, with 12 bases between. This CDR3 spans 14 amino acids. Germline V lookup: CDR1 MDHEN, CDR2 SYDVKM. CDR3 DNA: TGTGCCAGCAGTTTCGGGGACACCAGCTACGAGCAGTACTTC. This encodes CASSFGDTSYEQYF.

In DNA form, the CDR3 reads TGTGCCAGCAGCGTAGAATCCACCGCTGAAAAACTGTTTTTT. Translating it yields CASSVESTAEKLFF. V usage is TRBV9 and J usage is TRBJ1-4; no firm D call. Germline CDR1 and CDR2: SGDLS and YYNGEE. The CDR3 length is 14 residues. Trimming stripped 0 bases from V and 7 bases from J, with 10 bases between.

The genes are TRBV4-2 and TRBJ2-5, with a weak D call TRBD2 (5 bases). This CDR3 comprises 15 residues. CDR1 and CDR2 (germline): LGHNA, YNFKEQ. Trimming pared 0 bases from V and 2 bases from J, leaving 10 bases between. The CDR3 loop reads CASSQDFSGQETQYF. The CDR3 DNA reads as TGTGCCAGCAGCCAAGATTTTTCGGGGCAAGAGACCCAGTACTTC.

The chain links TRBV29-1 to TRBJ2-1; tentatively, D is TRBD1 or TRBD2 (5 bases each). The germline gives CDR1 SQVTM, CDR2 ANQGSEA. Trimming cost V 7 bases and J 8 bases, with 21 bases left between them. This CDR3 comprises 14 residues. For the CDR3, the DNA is TGCAGCGCCCTATCATGGGACGCAGAGGATGAGCAGTTCTTC. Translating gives CSALSWDAEDEQFF.

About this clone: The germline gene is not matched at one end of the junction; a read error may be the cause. This CDR3 reads CASRDPRDLLF. CDR3 in DNA: TGTGCCAGCAGGGATCCCCGGGACCTCCTCTTC. The V call is TRBV2, the J call TRBJ2-7; D tentatively reads TRBD1 or TRBD2 (5 bases each). The CDR3 covers 11 residues. Germline V gene data show CDR1 as SNHLY and CDR2 as FYNNEI. Drawing the rest from reference TRBV2 and TRBJ2-7, the complete variable domain is EPEVTQTPSHQVTQMGQEVILRCVPISNHLYFYWYRQILGQKVEFLVSFYNNEISEKSEIFDDQFSVERPDGSNFTLKIRSTKLEDSAMYFCASRDPRDLLFGPGTRLTVT.